This is a list of T cell receptor beta chains from one sample in a study of blood T cell repertoires in COVID-19. The data were produced by immunoSEQ multiplex PCR, yet TCRdb's version contains in-frame clones alone and is incomplete. The sample lists some 180,000 clones; approximately 85% were seen once. Sample: PBMCs or T cells enriched from blood (not recorded which). These receptors all stem from a man between 40 and 49 years old who had recovered from COVID-19. CDR3s leave out the opening cysteine and the closing phenylalanine or tryptophan. Each record gives: V gene, CDR3 protein.

TRBV7-9 | ASSLSVKGAADEQY
TRBV7-9 | ASSLEQGLAF
TRBV29-1 | SVEGGLGGYEQY
TRBV27 | ASRSTDRPNQPQH
TRBV19 | ASSIGRRRGVYNEQF
TRBV7-2 | ASSSAGPVAYEQY
TRBV15 | AVLDRRSSGNTIY
TRBV11-2 | ASSLVRLAGNNEQF
TRBV9 | ASSGSRGGGYYEQY
TRBV19 | ASSMSWEGVGEQY
TRBV7-6 | ASSFSRGAGEQY
TRBV5-8 | ASSTLSLNEQF
TRBV18 | ASSPQSGVYEQY
TRBV19 | ASSIQGRLAYEQY
TRBV30 | AWRDSYNSPLH
TRBV5-8 | ASSFSGTGDYGYT
TRBV7-9 | ASSFPGGSTDTQY
TRBV30 | AWSTGIGGHGGYT
TRBV7-9 | ASSFTGGGQPQH
TRBV5-1 | ASSEGARTEAF
TRBV9 | ASSLGGVSTDTQY
TRBV28 | ASSVARAVPGNTIY
TRBV9 | ASSVAERSPGNIQY
TRBV2 | ASRTGGDEQF
TRBV5-1 | ASSMTGGNTIY
TRBV2 | ATGTSAYEQY
TRBV7-6 | ASSLSGGQGNTIY
TRBV6-6 | ASSRTATTYNEQF